This TCR beta chain was recorded in a study of identifying expanded T cells in peripheral blood. Study observations and caveats: Two-week clone count variance significantly increased as total template count grew. About 1.2 clones differed between technical replicates, versus roughly 16 and 20 over time.

Regarding this clone: Its target is unknown.

Sequenced by immunoSEQ multiplex PCR; TCRdb stores in-frame clones only, minus some. The table has 95,000 to 100,000 clones, approximately 88% seen once. CDR1 and CDR2 (germline): LGHNA, YNFKEQ. With 7 bases clipped from V and 5 bases from J, the junction kept 13 bases outside the gene matches. The CDR3 contains 16 residues. During the collection period, no donor immune events like infections were recorded. The receptor's source is a person aged 18 to 70 in good health. Sequencing used blood. The chain uses TRBV4-2 and TRBJ2-3; 9 nucleotides line up with TRBD2. The CDR3 loop is CASKRESGGLIDTQYF. CDR3 DNA sequence: TGTGCCAGCAAAAGGGAAAGCGGGGGGTTGATAGATACGCAGTATTTT.